What follows describes a single T cell receptor (beta chain). The antigen is unknown. From the reads, TCRdb called clonotypes with MiXCR, one entry per CDR3 protein. Here the sample spans about 920,000 distinct CDR3 sequences, about 33% being singletons. This specimen comes from a study of T cell repertoires in cytomegalovirus infection. This CDR3 spans 14 amino acids. Germline-derived CDR1 and CDR2 are SNHLY and FYNNEI. This chain uses TRBV2 with TRBJ2-1; 10 bases agree with TRBD2. Specimen: cultured CD8+ T cells from PBMCs, collected from culture after CMV antigen stimulation. The receptor comes from a human donor in good health (CMV status not recorded). Some clones in this sample may be carry-over from other donors' samples. The CDR3 region is CAVFLAGAYNEQFF. As DNA, the CDR3 is TGTGCAGTATTCCTAGCGGGGGCCTACAATGAGCAGTTCTTC.